This T cell receptor (beta chain) is from a study of regulatory T cells in long-lasting Graves disease. Time point reported: persistent/refractory GD, antithyroid drugs over 5 years with positive TRAb. Generation of the TCR library employed RNA extracted from PBMCs. Germline V CDR1 and CDR2: MNHNS, SASEGT. V lost 5 bases to trimming and J lost 0 bases, with 14 bases between them. The CDR3 length is 15 residues. Many counts were recorded for this clonotype. Assembly of TCR beta libraries relied on iRepertoire HTBI primers together with Arm-PCR of CDR3 regions. MiXCR, applied by TCRdb to the multiplex PCR reads, yields one record per CDR3 protein. The repertoire holds 350,000 to 500,000 distinct CDR3 sequences, with around 20% as singletons.

The material sequenced was peripheral blood mononuclear cells (PBMCs), taken when the disease was refractory, from a patient treated with antithyroid drugs. The chain couples TRBV6-1 to TRBJ2-7; no clear D. The receptor's source is a female donor with Graves disease. CDR3 nucleotides: TGTGCCAGCAGTCCCGAGAGCGTCGGCTCCTACGAGCAGTACTTC. Amino acids: CASSPESVGSYEQYF.